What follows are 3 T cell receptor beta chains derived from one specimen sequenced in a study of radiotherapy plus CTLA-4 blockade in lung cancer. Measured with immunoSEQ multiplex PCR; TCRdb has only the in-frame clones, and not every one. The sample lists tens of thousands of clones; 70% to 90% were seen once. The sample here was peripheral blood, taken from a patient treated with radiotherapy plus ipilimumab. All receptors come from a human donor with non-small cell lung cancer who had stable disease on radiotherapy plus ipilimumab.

CDR3 sequence: CAWSETGIKPQHF. In nucleotides, the CDR3 is TGTGCCTGGAGTGAAACAGGGATAAAGCCCCAGCATTTT. J is TRBJ1-5 and V is TRBV30; D possibly corresponds to TRBD1 (6 bases). The CDR3 runs 13 residues. The V gene's germline CDR1 is GTSNPN and CDR2 SVGIG (reference sequence). V gave up 1 base and J gave up 8 bases, with 12 bases separating them.

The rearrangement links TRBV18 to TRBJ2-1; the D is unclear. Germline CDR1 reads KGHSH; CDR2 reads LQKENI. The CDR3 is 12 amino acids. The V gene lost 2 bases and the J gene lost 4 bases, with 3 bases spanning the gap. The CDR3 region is CASSPVYNEQFF. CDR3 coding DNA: TGTGCCAGCTCACCAGTTTACAATGAGCAGTTCTTC.

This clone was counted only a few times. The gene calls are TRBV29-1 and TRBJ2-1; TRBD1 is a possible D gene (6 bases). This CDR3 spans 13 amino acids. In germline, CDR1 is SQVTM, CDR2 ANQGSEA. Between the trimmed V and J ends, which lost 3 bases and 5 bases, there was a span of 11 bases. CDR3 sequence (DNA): TGCAGCGTTGAGATAGGGGGTAACAATGAGCAGTTCTTC. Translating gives CSVEIGGNNEQFF.